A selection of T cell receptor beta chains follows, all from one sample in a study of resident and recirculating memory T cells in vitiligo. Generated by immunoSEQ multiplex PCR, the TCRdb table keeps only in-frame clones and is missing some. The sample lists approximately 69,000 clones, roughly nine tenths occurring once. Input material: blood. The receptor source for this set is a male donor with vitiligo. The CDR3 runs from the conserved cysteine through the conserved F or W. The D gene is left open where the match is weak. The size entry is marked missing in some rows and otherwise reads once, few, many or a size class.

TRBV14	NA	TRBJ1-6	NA	CASSPRGYSPLHF	TGTGCCAGCAGCCCGCGGGGGTATTCACCCCTCCACTTT
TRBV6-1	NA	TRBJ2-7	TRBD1	CASSRDRDYEQYF	TGTGCCAGCAGTCGGGACAGAGACTACGAGCAGTACTTC
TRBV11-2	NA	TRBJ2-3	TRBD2	CASSPGTSGGARDTQYF	TGTGCCAGCAGTCCTGGGACTAGCGGGGGGGCTCGAGATACGCAGTATTTT
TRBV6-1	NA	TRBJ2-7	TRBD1	CASSDWGTAREQYF	TGTGCCAGCAGCGACTGGGGGACAGCGAGGGAGCAGTACTTC
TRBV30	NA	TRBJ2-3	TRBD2	CAGKAGGTDTQYF	TGTGCCGGAAAGGCGGGGGGGACAGATACGCAGTATTTT
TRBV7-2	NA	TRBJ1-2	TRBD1	CASSSSDRIIYGYTF	TGTGCCAGCAGCTCGTCGGACAGGATTATCTATGGCTACACCTTC
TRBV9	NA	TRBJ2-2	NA	CASSEGEGELFF	TGTGCCAGCAGCGAGGGGGAGGGGGAGCTGTTTTTT
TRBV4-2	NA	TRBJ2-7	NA	CASSQTGGESYEQYF	TGTGCCAGCAGCCAAACCGGGGGTGAATCCTACGAGCAGTACTTC
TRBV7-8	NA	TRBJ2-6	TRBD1	CASSLTGGGSGANVLTF	TGTGCCAGCAGCTTAACAGGGGGAGGCTCTGGGGCCAACGTCCTGACTTTC
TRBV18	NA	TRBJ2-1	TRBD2	CASRLTSANEQFF	TGTGCCAGCCGATTGACTAGCGCGAATGAGCAGTTCTTC
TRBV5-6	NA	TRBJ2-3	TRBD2	CASSFLAGGTDTQYF	TGTGCCAGCAGCTTTCTAGCGGGGGGGACAGATACGCAGTATTTT
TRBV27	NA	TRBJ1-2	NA	CASREPGHGYTF	TGTGCCAGCAGAGAGCCAGGGCATGGCTACACCTTC
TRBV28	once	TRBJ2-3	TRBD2	CASSLWAGGLADTQYF	TGTGCCAGCAGTTTATGGGCGGGGGGGCTCGCAGATACGCAGTATTTT
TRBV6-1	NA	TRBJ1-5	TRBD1	CASSDLPTGARQPQHF	TGTGCCAGCAGTGACCTCCCGACAGGGGCAAGGCAGCCCCAGCATTTT
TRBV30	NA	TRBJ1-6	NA	CAWSGGLDSPLHF	TGTGCCTGGAGTGGAGGGTTAGATTCACCCCTCCACTTT
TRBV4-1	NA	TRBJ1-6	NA	CASSTLEGVGNSPLHF	TGCGCCAGCAGCACCCTCGAGGGCGTAGGTAATTCACCCCTCCACTTT
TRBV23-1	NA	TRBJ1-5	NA	CASSQSQATSNQPQHF	TGCGCCAGCAGTCAATCTCAGGCCACTTCCAATCAGCCCCAGCATTTT
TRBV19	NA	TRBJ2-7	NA	CASSLRSGSEQYF	TGTGCCAGTAGCCTACGCTCGGGGAGCGAGCAGTACTTC
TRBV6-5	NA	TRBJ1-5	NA	CASRPGVNQPQHF	TGTGCCAGCCGTCCAGGGGTCAATCAGCCCCAGCATTTT
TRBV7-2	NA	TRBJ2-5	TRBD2	CASSLVSGGAVQETQYF	TGTGCCAGCAGCTTAGTCAGCGGGGGGGCCGTACAAGAGACCCAGTACTTC
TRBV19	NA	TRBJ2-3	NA	CASSILMSGKSTDTQYF	TGTGCCAGTAGTATTCTAATGAGCGGAAAATCCACAGATACGCAGTATTTT
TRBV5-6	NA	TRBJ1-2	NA	CASSLSGFTSYGYTF	TGTGCCAGCAGCTTGAGCGGGTTTACCTCCTATGGCTACACCTTC
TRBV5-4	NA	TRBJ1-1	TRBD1	CASSSPTGGLAEAFF	TGTGCCAGCAGCTCACCTACAGGGGGTTTAGCTGAAGCTTTCTTT
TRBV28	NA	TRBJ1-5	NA	CASSFRRDSNQPQHF	TGTGCCAGCAGTTTCCGACGGGATAGCAATCAGCCCCAGCATTTT
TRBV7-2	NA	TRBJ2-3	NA	CASSPRRWGPGDTQYF	TGTGCCAGCAGTCCCCGTAGGTGGGGGCCAGGGGATACGCAGTATTTT
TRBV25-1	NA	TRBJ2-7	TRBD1	CASSRDRGNSYEQYF	TGTGCCAGCAGTCGGGACAGGGGGAATTCCTACGAGCAGTACTTC
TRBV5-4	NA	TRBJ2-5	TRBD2	CASKGGGGGAEETQYF	TGTGCCAGCAAGGGGGGAGGCGGGGGGGCCGAAGAGACCCAGTACTTC
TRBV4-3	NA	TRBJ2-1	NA	CASSRGTTYNEQFF	TGCGCCAGCAGCCGGGGCACAACCTACAATGAGCAGTTCTTC
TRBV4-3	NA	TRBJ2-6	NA	CASSPGGSESGANVLTF	TGCGCCAGCAGCCCTGGGGGGTCGGAGTCTGGGGCCAACGTCCTGACTTTC
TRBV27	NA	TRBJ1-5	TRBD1	CASSSRLDRSNQPQHF	TGTGCCAGCAGTTCCAGGTTGGACAGGAGCAATCAGCCCCAGCATTTT
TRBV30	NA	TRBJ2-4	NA	CAWRGGAKNIQYF	TGTGCCTGGAGGGGGGGAGCCAAAAACATTCAGTATTTC
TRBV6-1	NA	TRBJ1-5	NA	CASRGQSGAGQPQHF	TGTGCCAGCAGAGGACAGTCCGGAGCAGGTCAGCCCCAGCATTTT
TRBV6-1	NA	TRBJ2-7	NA	CASSTLGGVYEQYF	TGTGCCAGCAGTACTCTGGGAGGAGTCTACGAGCAGTACTTC
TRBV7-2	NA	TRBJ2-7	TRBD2	CASSLRGGGTYEQYF	TGTGCCAGCAGCTTGCGGGGGGGCGGGACCTACGAGCAGTACTTC
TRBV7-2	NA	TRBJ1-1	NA	CASSLVGRTTLNTEAFF	TGTGCCAGCAGCTTAGTCGGCAGGACAACTTTGAACACTGAAGCTTTCTTT
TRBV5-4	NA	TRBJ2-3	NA	CASSSQDTQYF	TGTGCCAGCAGCAGCCAAGATACGCAGTATTTT
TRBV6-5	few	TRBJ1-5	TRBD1	CASSPQGAGQPQHF	TGTGCCAGCAGTCCCCAGGGGGCAGGTCAGCCCCAGCATTTT
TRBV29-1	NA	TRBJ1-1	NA	CSVRRGENTEAFF	TGCAGCGTCCGCCGGGGTGAGAACACTGAAGCTTTCTTT
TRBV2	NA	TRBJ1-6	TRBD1	CASRHRGQGVSPLHF	TGTGCCAGCAGGCACCGGGGACAGGGAGTCTCACCCCTCCACTTT
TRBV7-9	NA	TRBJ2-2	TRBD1	CASSTPEGTGSIGELFF	TGTGCCAGCAGCACCCCCGAAGGGACAGGATCAATCGGGGAGCTGTTTTTT
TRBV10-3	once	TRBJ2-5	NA	CAISPSLETQYF	TGTGCCATCAGCCCTTCCTTAGAGACCCAGTACTTC
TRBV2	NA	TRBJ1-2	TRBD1	CASSHGDSLNYGYTF	TGTGCCAGCAGTCACGGGGACAGCCTTAACTATGGCTACACCTTC
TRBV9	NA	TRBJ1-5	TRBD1	CASSLTGSREPQHF	TGTGCCAGCAGCCTGACAGGGTCCCGGGAGCCCCAGCATTTT
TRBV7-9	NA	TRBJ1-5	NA	CASSHPGDQPQHF	TGTGCCAGCAGTCACCCGGGGGATCAGCCCCAGCATTTT
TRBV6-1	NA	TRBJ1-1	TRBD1	CASRRGQGTTEAFF	TGTGCCAGCAGGAGGGGACAGGGCACCACTGAAGCTTTCTTT
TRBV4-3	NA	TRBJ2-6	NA	CASSQDGSSGANVLTF	TGCGCCAGCAGCCAAGATGGTAGCTCTGGGGCCAACGTCCTGACTTTC
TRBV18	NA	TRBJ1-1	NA	CATNGGGLRTEAFF	TGTGCCACCAACGGTGGGGGGTTGAGGACTGAAGCTTTCTTT
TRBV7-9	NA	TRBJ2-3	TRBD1	CASSWWVWDRETDTQYF	TGTGCCAGCAGCTGGTGGGTATGGGACAGGGAAACCGATACGCAGTATTTT
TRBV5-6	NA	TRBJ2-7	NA	CASSRTATYEQYF	TGTGCCAGCAGCCGGACAGCTACCTACGAGCAGTACTTC
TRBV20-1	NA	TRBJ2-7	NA	CSAFTGSEQYF	TGCAGTGCTTTCACAGGGTCCGAGCAGTACTTC
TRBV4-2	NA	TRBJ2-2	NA	CASSQDRGGPGELFF	TGTGCCAGCAGCCAAGATCGAGGGGGTCCCGGGGAGCTGTTTTTT
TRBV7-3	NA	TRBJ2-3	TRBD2	CASSLMGTRGTDTQYF	TGTGCCAGCAGCTTAATGGGGACTAGGGGCACAGATACGCAGTATTTT
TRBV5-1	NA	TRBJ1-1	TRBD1	CASNREGAWSLNTEAFF	TGCGCCAGCAATAGAGAGGGGGCTTGGTCGCTGAACACTGAAGCTTTCTTT